The present entry profiles one T cell receptor (beta chain) with its context. The germline V gene has CDR1 SEHNR and CDR2 FQNEAQ (reference sequence). The CDR3 spans 13 residues. The ends were cut back, 5 bases at V and 8 bases at J, with 12 bases in the middle. The sample comes from a study of blood T cell repertoires in COVID-19. Produced via immunoSEQ multiplex PCR; TCRdb's table is partial and in-frame only. The data contain 200,000 to 300,000 clones, roughly four fifths of them singletons. V and J are TRBV7-9 and TRBJ2-2; D remains ambiguous. The sequence was collected from a woman aged 60-70 years with active or convalescent COVID-19. Specimen: peripheral blood. The CDR3 nucleotides are TGTGCCAGCAGCCGTTACCCTACTGGGGAGCTGTTTTTT. Its translation: CASSRYPTGELFF.